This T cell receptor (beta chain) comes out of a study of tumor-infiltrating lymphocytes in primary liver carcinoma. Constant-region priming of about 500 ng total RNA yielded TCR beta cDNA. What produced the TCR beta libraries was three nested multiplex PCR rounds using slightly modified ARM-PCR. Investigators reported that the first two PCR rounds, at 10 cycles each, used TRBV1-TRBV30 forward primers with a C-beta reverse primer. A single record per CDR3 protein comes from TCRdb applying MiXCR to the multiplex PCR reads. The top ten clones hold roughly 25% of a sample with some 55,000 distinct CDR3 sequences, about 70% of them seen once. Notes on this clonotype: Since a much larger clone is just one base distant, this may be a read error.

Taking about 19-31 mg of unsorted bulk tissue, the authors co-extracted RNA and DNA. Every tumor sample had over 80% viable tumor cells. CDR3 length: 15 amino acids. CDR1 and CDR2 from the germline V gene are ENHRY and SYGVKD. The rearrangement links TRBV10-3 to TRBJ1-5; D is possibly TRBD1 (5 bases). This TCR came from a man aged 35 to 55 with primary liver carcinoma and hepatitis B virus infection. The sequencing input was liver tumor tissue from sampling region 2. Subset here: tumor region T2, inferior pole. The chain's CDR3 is CVISNAGGRNQPQHF. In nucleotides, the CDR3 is TGTGTCATCAGTAACGCGGGGGGACGCAATCAGCCCCAGCATTTT.